This passage covers 7 T cell receptor beta chains from one sample sequenced in a study of a mutant IDH1 vaccine in newly diagnosed glioma (dated by TCRdb to the early 2020s). Libraries were prepared through the immunoSEQ multiplex PCR assay. The table was pulled from immuneACCESS by TCRdb, which kept in-frame rearrangements only. Such tables lose some clones; where checked, under half of the loss comes from unresolved V genes, and the rest has no known cause. The sample contains approximately 50,000 clones, about 82% of them found a single time. 9% to 15% of the sample is taken by the ten largest. Which antigens these TCRs recognize remains unknown. Read against the paper, the sample's time point label means: week 35, safety follow-up. Every vaccine dose consisted of 300 ug of a 20-mer mutant IDH1 peptide in Montanide, administered subcutaneously together with topical imiquimod. Here the sequenced sample was PBMCs, taken from a glioma patient whose treatment included an IDH1 peptide vaccine. All receptors derive from a man between 40 and 49 years old with glioma.

The chain links TRBV7-9 to TRBJ1-2, with D perhaps matching TRBD1 (6 bases). The germline V gene encodes CDR1 SEHNR and CDR2 FQNEAQ (reference sequence). V shed 10 bases and J shed 2 bases, with 17 bases lying between them. The CDR3 extends over 14 amino acids. The chain's CDR3 is CAIEGGRTNYGYTF. The CDR3 DNA reads as TGTGCCATCGAGGGGGGGCGAACGAACTATGGCTACACCTTC.

The CDR3 sequence: CASSPRGNTIYF. Written as DNA, the CDR3 is TGTGCCAGCAGCCCCCGGGGAAACACCATATATTTT. This chain connects TRBV6-5 to TRBJ1-3, with unresolved D. Trimming pared 6 bases from V and 4 bases from J, leaving 7 bases between. Per the germline V gene, CDR1 is MNHEY and CDR2 is SVGAGI. CDR3 length equals 12 residues.

A few counts support this clone. The chain uses TRBV27 and TRBJ2-2, with 7 nucleotides matching TRBD2. Trimming took 3 bases from V and 1 from J; bases not matched to a gene: 8. CDR3 size: 17 residues. Germline CDR1 and CDR2: MNHEY and SMNVEV (reference sequence). CDR3 sequence: CASSFWEGPQNTGELFF. CDR3 in DNA: TGTGCCAGCAGTTTTTGGGAGGGGCCTCAGAACACCGGGGAGCTGTTTTTT.

The V call is TRBV6-1, the J call TRBJ2-2; TRBD1 is a possible D gene (7 bases). Germline assignment: CDR1 MNHNS and CDR2 SASEGT. Trimming took 7 bases from V and 4 from J, leaving 13 bases between them. The CDR3 extends over 14 amino acids. DNA for the CDR3: TGTGCCAGCACCGCAGGGGGAGGCACCGGGGAGCTGTTTTTT. Protein sequence: CASTAGGGTGELFF.

CDR3 loop: CASSIFHRNTEAFF. The CDR3 coding sequence is TGTGCCAGTAGTATCTTCCACAGGAACACTGAAGCTTTCTTT. V and J are TRBV19 and TRBJ1-1; D unclear. V lost 3 bases to trimming and J lost 1 base, with 9 bases between them. The CDR3 runs to 14 residues. Germline V gene sequence: CDR1 LNHDA, CDR2 SQIVND (reference sequence).

The rearrangement uses TRBV11-2 and TRBJ2-3; TRBD1 aligns across 10 bases. This CDR3 has 15 amino acids. V was pared by 8 bases and J by 1 base, with 6 bases of the junction left unmatched. From germline, CDR1 is SGHAT and CDR2 FQNNGV. This CDR3 reads CASGVGTGGTDTQYF. The DNA of the CDR3 is TGTGCCAGCGGCGTCGGGACAGGGGGCACAGATACGCAGTATTTT.

V usage is TRBV6-6 and J usage is TRBJ1-2, with 7 bases that match TRBD1. The CDR3 has 11 amino acids. Germline loops: CDR1 MNHNY, CDR2 SVGAGI (reference sequence). The ends lost 6 bases at V and 13 bases at J; junction bases unmatched: 8. The CDR3 region has the DNA TGTGCCAGCAGGGCACAGGGGACTGGCACCTTC. Translated, it gives CASRAQGTGTF.